The present T cell receptor (beta chain) was sequenced within a study of shared clonotypes between healthy human individuals. Profiled with immunoSEQ multiplex PCR; TCRdb holds only in-frame clones, not every one. The sample contains roughly 2.6 million clones, approximately 90% of which appear only once. The TCR originated in a man younger than 30 in good health. Sequencing input: naive CD4+ T cells sorted from blood. Subset reported: CD45RA+ positively selected.

CDR3 residues: CSAQPLNVLTF. As DNA, the CDR3 is TGCAGTGCCCAACCGCTCAACGTCCTGACTTTC. The rearrangement links TRBV20-1 to TRBJ2-6; D is undetermined. Germline V gene data show CDR1 as DFQATT and CDR2 as SNEGSKA (reference sequence). The CDR3 runs 11 residues. V was cut by 6 bases and J by 9 bases, with 9 bases left in between.